A single sample gave rise to the 21 T cell receptor beta chains below, sequenced in a study of cytomegalovirus exposure and HLA in healthy donors. The PCR used 60 Vbeta and 13 Jbeta primers. Generated by immunoSEQ multiplex PCR, the TCRdb table keeps only in-frame clones and is missing some. The data show some 130,000 clones, 80% seen once. Specimen: PBMCs. The receptors shown here come from a male donor in good health and CMV-seronegative.

The rearrangement joins TRBV6-4 to TRBJ2-1; TRBD1 matches at 11 bases. J lost 6 bases, V lost 3 bases, and 1 base had no gene match. From germline, CDR1 is MRHNA and CDR2 SNTAGT. This CDR3 region has 14 residues. CDR3 nucleotides: TGTGCCAGCAGTGAGGGGACAGGGGGCAATGAGCAGTTCTTC. Encoded protein: CASSEGTGGNEQFF.

The chain has TRBV30 and TRBJ1-2; 8 nucleotides align to TRBD1. The length of the CDR3 is 13 residues. With 8 bases clipped from V and 4 bases from J, the junction kept 9 bases outside the gene matches. From germline, CDR1 is GTSNPN and CDR2 SVGIG (reference sequence). The CDR3 sequence is CAGNGQGSYGYTF. The CDR3 DNA reads TGTGCCGGGAATGGACAGGGAAGCTATGGCTACACCTTC. The full variable domain, with the rest looked up from reference TRBV30 and TRBJ1-2, is SQTIHQWPATLVQPVGSPLSLECTVEGTSNPNLYWYRQAAGRGLQLLFYSVGIGQISSEVPQNLSASRPQDRQFILSSKKLLLSDSGFYLCAGNGQGSYGYTFGSGTRLTVV.

This clone occurred a few times. The chain carries TRBV27 and TRBJ2-1, with 9 bases lining up with TRBD1. CDR3 size: 16 residues. Germline lookup yields CDR1 MNHEY and CDR2 SMNVEV (reference sequence). Unmatched junction bases numbered 12, after V lost 5 bases and J lost 7 bases. CDR3 in amino acids: CASSLGTGRYMNEQFF. The CDR3 DNA reads as TGTGCCAGCAGTCTGGGGACAGGGCGGTATATGAATGAGCAGTTCTTC.

This sequence joins TRBV10-1 and TRBJ2-1, with 8 bases aligning to TRBD1. With V trimmed by 4 bases and J by 7 bases, 6 bases remained unmatched. The CDR3 has 14 residues. Per the germline V gene, CDR1 is WNHNN and CDR2 is SYGVQD (reference sequence). The CDR3 nucleotides read TGCGCCAGCAGTGGGGGACAGGCCTCGAATGAGCAGTTCTTC. Its protein product is CASSGGQASNEQFF.

As regards this clone: At one end the junction does not follow the germline gene, possibly because of a read error. The genes are TRBV25-1 and TRBJ2-2; weak D call: TRBD2 (5 bases). CDR1 and CDR2 (germline): MGHDK, SYGVNS. The CDR3 consists of 11 residues. The DNA of the CDR3 is TGTGCCAGCAGCTACACCGGGGAGCTGCTTTTT. This codes for CASSYTGELLF.

The chain employs TRBV16 and TRBJ2-1, with TRBD1 identical over 10 bases. The germline V gene encodes CDR1 KGHSY and CDR2 FQNENV. V was clipped by 3 bases and J by 9 bases; unmatched bases: 8. This CDR3 spans 15 amino acids. CDR3 nucleotides: TGTGCCAGCAGCCAGCCGGACAGGGGGGAGGGTGAGCAGTTCTTC. Translating it yields CASSQPDRGEGEQFF. The entire variable domain, with the rest obtained from reference TRBV16 and TRBJ2-1, is as follows: GEEVAQTPKHLVRGEGQKAKLYCAPIKGHSYVFWYQQVLKNEFKFLISFQNENVFDETGMPKERFSAKCLPNSPCSLEIQATKLEDSAVYFCASSQPDRGEGEQFFGPGTRLTVL.

The gene calls are TRBV27 and TRBJ1-6; a possible D gene is TRBD1 (6 bases). V lost 7 bases and J 10 bases, leaving 14 bases between the germline ends. This CDR3 comprises 13 residues. The germline V gene has CDR1 MNHEY and CDR2 SMNVEV (reference sequence). The CDR3 sequence: CASTGVRNSPLHF. CDR3 DNA: TGTGCCAGCACAGGGGTAAGGAACTCACCCCTCCACTTT.

This clone has more than one count but fewer than ten. This chain links TRBV7-9 with TRBJ2-1; 8 bases are a match to TRBD1. The germline gives CDR1 SEHNR, CDR2 FQNEAQ (reference sequence). This CDR3 comprises 12 residues. The trim removed 5 bases at V and 9 bases at J, leaving 3 bases unmatched. CDR3 DNA: TGTGCCAGCAGCCCGGACAGGGTTGAGCAGTTCTTC. Amino acids: CASSPDRVEQFF.

The V gene is TRBV6-5, the J gene TRBJ2-1, with 7 bases that match TRBD2. The CDR3 runs to 15 residues. CDR1 MNHEY and CDR2 SVGAGI come from the germline V gene. Trimming took 2 bases from V and 5 from J; bases not matched to a gene: 6. The CDR3 loop reads CASSYGLVIDNEQFF. The DNA for the CDR3 is TGTGCCAGCAGTTACGGACTAGTTATCGACAATGAGCAGTTCTTC.

A few counts support this clone. The chain carries TRBV5-4 and TRBJ1-5, with 7 bases matching TRBD1. V lost 0 bases, J lost 3 bases, and 3 bases stayed unmatched. CDR1 and CDR2 (germline): SGHNT, YYREEE (reference sequence). The CDR3 has 15 amino acids. CDR3 sequence (DNA): TGTGCCAGCAGCTTGGGACAGGGTCTCAATCAGCCCCAGCATTTT. This codes for CASSLGQGLNQPQHF.

The table lists this clone with a few counts. The V gene is TRBV4-1, the J gene TRBJ1-1; D perhaps matches TRBD1 (5 bases). With 0 bases removed from V and 0 bases from J, the gap between germline ends came to 14 bases. The CDR3 totals 17 residues. The V gene's germline CDR1 is MGHRA and CDR2 YSYEKL. CDR3 region: CASSQEAGRFLNTEAFF. CDR3 nucleotide sequence: TGCGCCAGCAGCCAAGAAGCAGGGCGATTCCTGAACACTGAAGCTTTCTTT.

V is TRBV6-5 and J is TRBJ2-1; TRBD1 aligns across 12 bases. Germline V gives CDR1 MNHEY, CDR2 SVGAGI. The CDR3 extends over 15 amino acids. Losses at the gene ends were 6 bases for V and 2 bases for J; bases not matched to a gene: 2. Here the CDR3 reads CASSGTGGPYNEQFF. The CDR3 nucleotides read TGTGCCAGCAGCGGGACAGGGGGCCCCTACAATGAGCAGTTCTTC.

This clone was seen a single time. The chain links TRBV5-4 to TRBJ1-1; 8 bases fit TRBD1. This CDR3 is 15 amino acids long. V lost 2 bases to trimming and J lost 0 bases; unmatched junction nucleotides: 3. Germline lookup yields CDR1 SGHNT and CDR2 YYREEE (reference sequence). CDR3 loop: CASSLRQGMNTEAFF. CDR3 bases: TGTGCCAGCAGCTTACGACAGGGGATGAACACTGAAGCTTTCTTT.

CDR3 residues: CASEAWAGGPGEQYF. CDR3 coding DNA: TGTGCCAGCGAGGCATGGGCAGGGGGCCCCGGCGAGCAGTACTTC. The chain has TRBV7-9 and TRBJ2-7, with 8 bases identical to TRBD1. V was clipped by 8 bases and J by 6 bases; unmatched bases: 15. In germline, CDR1 is SEHNR, CDR2 FQNEAQ (reference sequence). The CDR3 contains 15 residues.

The V call is TRBV2, the J call TRBJ2-7; TRBD2 agrees at 13 bases. This CDR3 is 17 amino acids long. The germline V gene encodes CDR1 SNHLY and CDR2 FYNNEI. Trimming cost V 8 bases and J 2 bases; bases outside gene matches: 12. CDR3 in amino acids: CASWVTGTSGEAYEQYF. The CDR3 DNA reads TGTGCCAGCTGGGTAACTGGGACTAGCGGGGAGGCCTACGAGCAGTACTTC. The complete variable domain, with remaining parts taken from reference TRBV2 and TRBJ2-7, reads EPEVTQTPSHQVTQMGQEVILRCVPISNHLYFYWYRQILGQKVEFLVSFYNNEISEKSEIFDDQFSVERPDGSNFTLKIRSTKLEDSAMYFCASWVTGTSGEAYEQYFGPGTRLTVT.

This chain joins TRBV29-1 and TRBJ2-1, with D perhaps matching TRBD1 (6 bases). The V end was cut by 7 bases, the J end by 0 bases, with 19 bases between. The CDR3 loop spans 16 amino acids. The V gene's germline CDR1 is SQVTM and CDR2 ANQGSEA. The CDR3 DNA is TGCAGCGGATTGACTACTACAGGGCGCTCCTACAATGAGCAGTTCTTC. Residues: CSGLTTTGRSYNEQFF.

The rearrangement joins TRBV30 to TRBJ2-5, with 7 bases aligning to TRBD1. Germline V gene lookup returns CDR1 GTSNPN and CDR2 SVGIG (reference sequence). There are 13 residues in the CDR3. The junction had 2 bases not matched to a gene; V was cut back by 2 bases and J by 2 bases. The CDR3 region is CAWSSRGQETQYF. The CDR3 DNA is TGTGCCTGGAGTTCCAGGGGGCAAGAGACCCAGTACTTC.

The V call is TRBV2, the J call TRBJ2-5; 8 bases map to TRBD1. The CDR3 contains 15 residues. The germline V gene encodes CDR1 SNHLY and CDR2 FYNNEI. Losses at the gene ends were 0 bases for V and 5 bases for J; bases not matched to a gene: 5. The CDR3 loop reads CASSEATGVWETQYF. CDR3 in DNA: TGTGCCAGCAGTGAAGCGACAGGGGTGTGGGAGACCCAGTACTTC.

The J gene is TRBJ1-2, the V gene TRBV6-6; D possibly corresponds to TRBD1 (5 bases). Germline CDR1 and CDR2: MNHNY and SVGAGI (reference sequence). V lost 0 bases and J lost 3, with 8 bases in between. This CDR3 contains 14 residues. CDR3 loop: CASSYSLGDYGYTF. For the CDR3, the DNA is TGTGCCAGCAGTTACTCGCTAGGGGACTATGGCTACACCTTC.

The rearrangement links TRBV4-3 to TRBJ2-1, with 8 nucleotides matching TRBD2. CDR1 and CDR2 (germline): LGHNA, YSLEER. V lost 0 bases to trimming and J lost 5 bases; unmatched junction nucleotides: 9. The CDR3 is 17 amino acids. CDR3 region: CASSQDGLAGTHNEQFF. For the CDR3, the DNA is TGCGCCAGCAGCCAAGATGGTTTAGCGGGGACCCACAATGAGCAGTTCTTC.

This sequence joins TRBV7-6 and TRBJ1-2; the match to TRBD1 covers 8 bases. After removal of 3 bases from V and 3 bases from J, the junction contained 9 bases not matched to a gene. In germline, CDR1 is SGHVS, CDR2 FNYEAQ. This CDR3 comprises 16 residues. The CDR3 sequence: CASSLAPDREDYGYTF. In DNA form, the CDR3 reads TGTGCCAGCAGCTTGGCCCCGGACAGGGAGGACTATGGCTACACCTTC.